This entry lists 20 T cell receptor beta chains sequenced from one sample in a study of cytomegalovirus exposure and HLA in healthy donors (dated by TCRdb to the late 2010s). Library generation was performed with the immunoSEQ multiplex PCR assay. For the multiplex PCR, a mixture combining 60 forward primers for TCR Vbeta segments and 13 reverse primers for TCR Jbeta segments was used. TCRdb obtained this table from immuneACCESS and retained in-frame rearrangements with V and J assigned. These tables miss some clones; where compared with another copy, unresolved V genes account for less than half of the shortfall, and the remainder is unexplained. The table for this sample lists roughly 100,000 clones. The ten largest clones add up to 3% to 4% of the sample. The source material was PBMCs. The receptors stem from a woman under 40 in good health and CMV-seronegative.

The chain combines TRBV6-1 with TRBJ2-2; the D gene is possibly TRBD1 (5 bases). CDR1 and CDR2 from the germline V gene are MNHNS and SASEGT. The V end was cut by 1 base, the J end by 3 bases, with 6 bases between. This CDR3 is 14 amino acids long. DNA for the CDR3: TGTGCCAGCAGTGAAGACAGGTACACCGGGGAGCTGTTTTTT. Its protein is CASSEDRYTGELFF.

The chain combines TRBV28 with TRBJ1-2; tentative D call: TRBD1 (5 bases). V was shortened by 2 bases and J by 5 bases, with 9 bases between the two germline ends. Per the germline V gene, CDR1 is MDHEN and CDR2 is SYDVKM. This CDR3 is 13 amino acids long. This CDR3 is CASSLRTPYGYTF. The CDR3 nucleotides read TGTGCCAGCAGTTTACGGACACCATATGGCTACACCTTC.

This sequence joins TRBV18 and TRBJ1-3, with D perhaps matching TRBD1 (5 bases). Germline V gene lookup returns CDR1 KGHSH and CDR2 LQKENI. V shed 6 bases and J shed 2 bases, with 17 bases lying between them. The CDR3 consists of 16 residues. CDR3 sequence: CASSQGLDETGNTIYF. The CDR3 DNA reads TGTGCCAGCTCCCAGGGCCTGGACGAAACTGGAAACACCATATATTTT.

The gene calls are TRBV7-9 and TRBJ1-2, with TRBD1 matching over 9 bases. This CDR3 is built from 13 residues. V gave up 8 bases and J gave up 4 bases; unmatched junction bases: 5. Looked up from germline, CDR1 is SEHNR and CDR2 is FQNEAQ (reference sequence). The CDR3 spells CASGGQGGYGYTF. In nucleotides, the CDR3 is TGTGCCAGCGGGGGACAGGGAGGCTATGGCTACACCTTC.

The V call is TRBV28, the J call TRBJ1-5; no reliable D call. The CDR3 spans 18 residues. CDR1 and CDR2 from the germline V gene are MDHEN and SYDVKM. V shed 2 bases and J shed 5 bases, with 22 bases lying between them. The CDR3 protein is CASSLEAAGLGPHQPQHF. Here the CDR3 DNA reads TGTGCCAGCAGTTTAGAGGCCGCGGGCCTTGGACCCCATCAGCCCCAGCATTTT. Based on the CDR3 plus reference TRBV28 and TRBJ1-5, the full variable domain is DVKVTQSSRYLVKRTGEKVFLECVQDMDHENMFWYRQDPGLGLRLIYFSYDVKMKEKGDIPEGYSVSREKKERFSLILESASTNQTSMYLCASSLEAAGLGPHQPQHFGDGTRLSIL.

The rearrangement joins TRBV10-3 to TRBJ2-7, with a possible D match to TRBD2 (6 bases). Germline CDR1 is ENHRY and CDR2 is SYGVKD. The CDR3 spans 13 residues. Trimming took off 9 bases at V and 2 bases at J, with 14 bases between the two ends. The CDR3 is CAIAGNTAYEQYF. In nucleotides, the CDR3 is TGTGCCATTGCGGGGAATACAGCCTACGAGCAGTACTTC.

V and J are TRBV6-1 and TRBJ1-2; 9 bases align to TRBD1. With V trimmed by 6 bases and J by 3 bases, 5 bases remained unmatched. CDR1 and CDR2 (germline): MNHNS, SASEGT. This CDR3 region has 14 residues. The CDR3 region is CASSGTGQYYGYTF. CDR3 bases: TGTGCCAGCAGCGGGACAGGGCAATACTATGGCTACACCTTC.

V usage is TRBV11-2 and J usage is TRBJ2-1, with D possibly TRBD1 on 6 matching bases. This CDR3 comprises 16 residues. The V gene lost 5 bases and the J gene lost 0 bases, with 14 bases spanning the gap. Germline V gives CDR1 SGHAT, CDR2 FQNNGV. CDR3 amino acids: CASSPLRGTSYNEQFF. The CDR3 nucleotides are TGTGCCAGCAGCCCGTTGAGGGGGACCTCCTACAATGAGCAGTTCTTC.

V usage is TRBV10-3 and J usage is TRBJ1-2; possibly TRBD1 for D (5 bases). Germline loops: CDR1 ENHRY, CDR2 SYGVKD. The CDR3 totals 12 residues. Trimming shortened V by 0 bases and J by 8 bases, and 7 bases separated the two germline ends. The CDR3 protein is CAISESEGGYTF. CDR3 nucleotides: TGTGCCATCAGTGAGTCGGAGGGGGGCTACACCTTC.

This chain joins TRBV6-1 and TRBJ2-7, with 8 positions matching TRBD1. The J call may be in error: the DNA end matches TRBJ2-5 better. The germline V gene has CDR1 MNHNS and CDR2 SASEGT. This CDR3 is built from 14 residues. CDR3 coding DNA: TGTGCCAGCAGTGGATGGACAGGGCGGGAGACCCAGTACTTC. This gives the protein CASSGWTGRETQYF.

The CDR3 region is CASCAVGNQPQHF. CDR3 nucleotide sequence: TGTGCCAGCTGCGCGGTCGGCAATCAGCCCCAGCATTTT. The J gene is TRBJ1-5, the V gene TRBV2, with D uncertain. Between the trimmed V and J ends, which lost 8 bases and 2 bases, there was a span of 10 bases. Germline V lookup: CDR1 SNHLY, CDR2 FYNNEI. The CDR3 is 13 amino acids.

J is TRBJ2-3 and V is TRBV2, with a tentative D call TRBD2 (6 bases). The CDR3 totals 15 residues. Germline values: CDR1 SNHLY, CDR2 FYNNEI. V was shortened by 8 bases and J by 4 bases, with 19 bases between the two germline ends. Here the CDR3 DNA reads TGTGCCAGCTGCCTGACTAGTGTCGGCGCAGATACGCAGTATTTT. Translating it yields CASCLTSVGADTQYF.

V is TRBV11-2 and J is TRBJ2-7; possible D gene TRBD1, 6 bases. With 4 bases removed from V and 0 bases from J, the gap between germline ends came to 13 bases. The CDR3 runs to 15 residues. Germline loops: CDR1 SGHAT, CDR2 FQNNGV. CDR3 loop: CASSSNIGGSYEQYF. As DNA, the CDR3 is TGTGCCAGCAGCTCAAACATAGGGGGCTCCTACGAGCAGTACTTC.

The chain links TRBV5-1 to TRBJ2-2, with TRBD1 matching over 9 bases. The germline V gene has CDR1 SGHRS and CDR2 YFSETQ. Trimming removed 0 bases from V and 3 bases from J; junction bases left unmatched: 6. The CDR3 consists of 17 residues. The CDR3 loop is CASSLGNRGLDTGELFF. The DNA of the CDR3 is TGCGCCAGCAGCTTGGGGAACAGGGGGCTGGACACCGGGGAGCTGTTTTTT.

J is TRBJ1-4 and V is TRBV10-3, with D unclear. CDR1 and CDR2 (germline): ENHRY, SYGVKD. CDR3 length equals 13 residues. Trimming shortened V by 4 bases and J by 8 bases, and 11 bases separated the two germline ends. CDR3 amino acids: CAISGKNGEKLFF. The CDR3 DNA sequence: TGTGCCATCAGTGGTAAGAACGGGGAAAAACTGTTTTTT.

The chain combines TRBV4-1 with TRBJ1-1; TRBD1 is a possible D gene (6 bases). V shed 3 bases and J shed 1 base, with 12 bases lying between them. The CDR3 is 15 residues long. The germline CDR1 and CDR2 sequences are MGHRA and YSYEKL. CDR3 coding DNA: TGCGCCAGCAGCCACCCAGGGGTGAGGAACACTGAAGCTTTCTTT. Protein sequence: CASSHPGVRNTEAFF.

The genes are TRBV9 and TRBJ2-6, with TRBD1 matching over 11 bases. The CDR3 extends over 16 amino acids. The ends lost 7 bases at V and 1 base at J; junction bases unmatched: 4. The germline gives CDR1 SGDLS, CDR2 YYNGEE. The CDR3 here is CASRRDRGSGANVLTF. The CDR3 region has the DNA TGTGCCAGCCGGCGGGACAGGGGGTCTGGGGCCAACGTCCTGACTTTC.

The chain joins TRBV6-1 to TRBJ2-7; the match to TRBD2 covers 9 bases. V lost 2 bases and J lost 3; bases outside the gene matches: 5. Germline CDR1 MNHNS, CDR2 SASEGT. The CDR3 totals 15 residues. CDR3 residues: CASSESSGSVYEQYF. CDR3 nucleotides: TGTGCCAGCAGTGAAAGTAGCGGGAGCGTCTACGAGCAGTACTTC.

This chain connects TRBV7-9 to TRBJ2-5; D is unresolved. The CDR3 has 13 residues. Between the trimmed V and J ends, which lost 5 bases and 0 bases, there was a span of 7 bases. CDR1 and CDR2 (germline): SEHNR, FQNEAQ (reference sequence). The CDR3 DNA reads TGTGCCAGCAGCCCCCCGGACCAAGAGACCCAGTACTTC. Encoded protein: CASSPPDQETQYF. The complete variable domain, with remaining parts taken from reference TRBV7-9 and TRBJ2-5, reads DTGVSQNPRHKITKRGQNVTFRCDPISEHNRLYWYRQTLGQGPEFLTYFQNEAQLEKSRLLSDRFSAERPKGSFSTLEIQRTEQGDSAMYLCASSPPDQETQYFGPGTRLLVL.

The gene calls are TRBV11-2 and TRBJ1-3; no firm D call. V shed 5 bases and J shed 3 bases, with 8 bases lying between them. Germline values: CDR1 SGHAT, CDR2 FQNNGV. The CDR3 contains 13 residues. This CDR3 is CASSPLRGNTIYF. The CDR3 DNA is TGTGCCAGCAGCCCTCTGCGTGGAAACACCATATATTTT. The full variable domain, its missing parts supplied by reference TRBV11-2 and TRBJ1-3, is EAGVAQSPRYKIIEKRQSVAFWCNPISGHATLYWYQQILGQGPKLLIQFQNNGVVDDSQLPKDRFSAERLKGVDSTLKIQPAKLEDSAVYLCASSPLRGNTIYFGEGSWLTVV.